These T cell receptor beta chains were read from a single sample in a study of shared clonotypes between healthy human individuals. The table came from immunoSEQ multiplex PCR; TCRdb's copy has only in-frame clones and leaves some out. Counted here are around 600,000 clones, approximately 95% occurring once; the ten biggest clones make up approximately 0.11%. Sequences were obtained from naive CD8+ T cells sorted from blood. The source of these receptors is a woman younger than 45 in good health. CDR3s include the opening cysteine and the closing phenylalanine or tryptophan. Fields, in order: V gene, D gene, J gene, clone size, CDR3 DNA, CDR3 protein. D genes are given only for firm matches. Size tells how often a clone was seen (once, few, many) or the class of an expanded clone, and some rows leave it out.

TRBV4-2	TRBD1	TRBJ1-1	NA	TGTGCCAGCAGCCAAGATGAGGGGGCGCGGACTGAAGCTTTCTTT	CASSQDEGARTEAFF
TRBV2	NA	TRBJ2-1	NA	TGTGCCAGCAGTGGTCTCGTTCATCGCTACAATGAGCAGTTCTTC	CASSGLVHRYNEQFF
TRBV15	TRBD1	TRBJ2-5	NA	TGTGCCACCAGCGTACCCGGGACAGGAGAGACCCAGTACTTC	CATSVPGTGETQYF
TRBV28	NA	TRBJ1-1	NA	TGTGCCAGCAGTTTACTTGGGGGAACTGAAGCTTTCTTT	CASSLLGGTEAFF
TRBV19	NA	TRBJ1-5	NA	TGTGCCAGTAGTATTAGTGGTCAGCCCCAGCATTTT	CASSISGQPQHF
TRBV7-9	NA	TRBJ1-1	NA	TGTGCCAGCAGCTTAGGGGAAACTGAAGCTTTCTTT	CASSLGETEAFF
TRBV10-3	NA	TRBJ2-7	once	TGTGCCATCAGTGAAGGGGGACTCTACGAACAGTACTTC	CAISEGGLYEQYF
TRBV5-6	TRBD2	TRBJ2-7	NA	TGTGCCAGCAGCCCCCGGGACTACCCAATCTACGAGCAGTACTTC	CASSPRDYPIYEQYF
TRBV7-9	NA	TRBJ1-1	NA	TGTGCCAGCAGCTCCGAGTGGAACACTGAAGCTTTCTTT	CASSSEWNTEAFF
TRBV10-3	NA	TRBJ2-7	NA	TGTGCCCTCGTCCGGAAGCTTAACTCCTACGAGCAGTACTTC	CALVRKLNSYEQYF
TRBV5-4	TRBD1	TRBJ1-2	NA	TGTGCCAGCAGCTCCAATAACAGGGGAGTTGGCTACACCTTC	CASSSNNRGVGYTF
TRBV19	NA	TRBJ2-2	NA	TGTGCCAGTCTACCGAACACCGGGGAGCTGTTTTTT	CASLPNTGELFF
TRBV2	NA	TRBJ2-1	NA	TGTGCCAGCAGTGATGGGCTTTTAGCTTTTGACAATGAGCAGTTCTTC	CASSDGLLAFDNEQFF
TRBV15	NA	TRBJ1-1	NA	TGTGCCACCAGCAGAGATTATAACGAAAGGTCGTATGAAGCTTTCTTT	CATSRDYNERSYEAFF
TRBV10-3	NA	TRBJ2-7	NA	TGTGCCACTTGCCCTACGGGCTACGAGCAGTACTTC	CATCPTGYEQYF
TRBV7-9	TRBD1	TRBJ2-2	NA	TGTGCCAGCAGCCCGAGCGGACAGGGGCCCACCGGGGAGCTGTTTTTT	CASSPSGQGPTGELFF
TRBV7-9	TRBD2	TRBJ2-1	NA	TGTGCCAGCAGCCCGGGACTAGGTAATGAGCAGTTCTTC	CASSPGLGNEQFF
TRBV5-8	NA	TRBJ2-2	NA	TGTGCCAGCAGCTCAGGACAGAACACCGGGGAGCTGTTTTTT	CASSSGQNTGELFF
TRBV5-8	TRBD1	TRBJ2-7	NA	TGTGCCAGCAGCTCTGACAGGGGGTACGAGCAGTACTTC	CASSSDRGYEQYF
TRBV5-6	NA	TRBJ2-1	NA	TGTGCCAGCGACACGGGGGTGGGCTCCTACAATGAGCAGTTCTTC	CASDTGVGSYNEQFF
TRBV19	NA	TRBJ2-3	NA	TGTGCCAGTAGTATCGATTTTTCGGGGTACCACAGCACAGATACGCAGTATTTT	CASSIDFSGYHSTDTQYF
TRBV27	TRBD2	TRBJ2-1	NA	TGTGCCAGCAGTTTCGCGGGAGTGGCTTACAATGAGCAGTTCTTC	CASSFAGVAYNEQFF
TRBV4-1	NA	TRBJ1-3	NA	TGCGCCAGCAGCCAAGGGATCGCGGGACAAACACCTCTACCCTACACCATATATTTT	CASSQGIAGQTPLPYTIYF
TRBV28	TRBD1	TRBJ2-7	NA	TGTGCCACCGTCGACAGGGCCTACGAGCAGTACTTC	CATVDRAYEQYF
TRBV19	NA	TRBJ2-1	NA	TGTGCCAGTCTCCGCTACAATGAGCAGTTCTTC	CASLRYNEQFF
TRBV27	TRBD2	TRBJ2-1	once	TGTGCCAGCAGACTCGCTAGCGGGAGACTCTTCAATGAGCAGTTCTTC	CASRLASGRLFNEQFF
TRBV19	NA	TRBJ2-5	NA	TGTGCCAGTAATCCCGGAGGGCGGGGTGAGACCCAGTACTTC	CASNPGGRGETQYF